This TCR beta chain was captured in a study of identical twins. TCRdb passed the 5' RACE reads through MiXCR, listing each CDR3 protein once. The sample has 400,000 or so distinct CDR3 sequences, 9% to 10% seen once. There are 16 residues in the CDR3. In germline, CDR1 is SGHDN, CDR2 FVKESK. The V gene lost 4 bases and the J gene lost 0 bases, with 15 bases spanning the gap. The sequenced sample consisted of naive T cells sorted from blood. This chain uses TRBV14 with TRBJ2-5, with D tentatively TRBD2 (6 bases). This TCR came from a woman between 45 and 65 years old in good health. Here the CDR3 reads CASSRRWGRNQETQYF. The DNA of the CDR3 is TGTGCCAGCAGCCGACGTTGGGGGAGGAACCAAGAGACCCAGTACTTC. The whole variable domain, filled in from reference TRBV14 and TRBJ2-5, reads EAGVTQFPSHSVIEKGQTVTLRCDPISGHDNLYWYRRVMGKEIKFLLHFVKESKQDESGMPNNRFLAERTGGTYSTLKVQPAELEDSGVYFCASSRRWGRNQETQYFGPGTRLLVL.